The clone carrying this T cell receptor (beta chain) was counted between two and nine times. The antigen is undetermined. Using immunoSEQ multiplex PCR, the repertoire was profiled, and TCRdb retains in-frame clones only, with some absent. The sample has about 29,000 clones, about 75% seen once. The sample originates from a study of cytotoxic CD8 clonotypes in ibrutinib-treated CLL. At the level of the study: Partial responses numbered about 25 and complete responses 2; after a median about 6 years, roughly 15 stayed remitted and some twelve progressed.

Whole-study results and caveats: Rising at ibrutinib response, clonality subsequently fell back toward baseline at progression. Clonotypes that were public were uncommon, and they contracted or stayed stable on treatment. Relative to age-matched healthy donors, clonality at baseline was higher, and it tracked circulating CD8+ T-cell counts.

Deletions cut 0 bases from V and 2 bases from J, with 9 bases between. The CDR3 consists of 14 residues. Germline values: CDR1 SGDLS, CDR2 YYNGEE. The specimen comprised PBMCs, sampled after 36 months of ibrutinib treatment. The V and J genes are TRBV9 and TRBJ2-7; D remains ambiguous. This clonotype originated in a human donor with chronic lymphocytic leukemia. The CDR3, as DNA: TGTGCCAGCAGCGTAGGACCGGACCCCTACGAGCAGTACTTC. Translation: CASSVGPDPYEQYF.